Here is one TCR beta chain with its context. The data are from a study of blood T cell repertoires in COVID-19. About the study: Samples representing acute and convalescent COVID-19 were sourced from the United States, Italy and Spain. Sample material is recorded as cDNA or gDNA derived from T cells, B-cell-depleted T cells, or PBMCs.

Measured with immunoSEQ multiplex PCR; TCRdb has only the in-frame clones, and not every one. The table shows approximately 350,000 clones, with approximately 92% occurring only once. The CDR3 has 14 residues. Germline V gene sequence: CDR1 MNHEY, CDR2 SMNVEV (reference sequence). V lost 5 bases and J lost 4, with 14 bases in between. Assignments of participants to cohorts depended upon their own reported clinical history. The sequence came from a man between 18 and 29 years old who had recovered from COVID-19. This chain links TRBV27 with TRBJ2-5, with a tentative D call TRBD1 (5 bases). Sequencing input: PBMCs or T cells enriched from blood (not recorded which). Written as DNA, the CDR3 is TGTGCCAGCAGTCCCCAGCAGGGAAGAGAGACCCAGTACTTC. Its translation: CASSPQQGRETQYF.